The rows below give T cell receptor beta chains drawn from one sample of a study of cytomegalovirus exposure and HLA in healthy donors. Repertoires were generated with immunoSEQ multiplex PCR, while TCRdb's copy carries only in-frame clones and drops some. The repertoire has approximately 120,000 clones, just under 75% of them found once; the top ten carry approximately 4.3%. The sequencing sample was made of PBMCs. The source of these receptors is a man in his sixties in good health and CMV-seropositive. Both conserved end residues are part of each CDR3. Each record gives: J gene, D gene, clone size, V gene, CDR3 DNA, CDR3 protein. A D gene is named only where the DNA matches it firmly. Size values are once, few and many counts, or a class for expanded clones, and some rows have none.

>TRBJ2-7|-|few|TRBV4-1
TGCGCCAGCAGCCAAGATCGGACAGCTCTCTACGAGCAGTACTTC
CASSQDRTALYEQYF
>TRBJ1-2|-|few|TRBV25-1
TGTGCCAGCACCAAATCCGGGACAAACTATGGCTACACCTTC
CASTKSGTNYGYTF
>TRBJ2-7|-|few|TRBV11-3
TGTGCCAGCAGCCGTACTGCTGGCGAGCAGTACTTC
CASSRTAGEQYF
>TRBJ1-5|-|-|TRBV19
TGTGCCAGTAGTATGAGGAGTTATCGCAATCAGCCCCAGCATTTT
CASSMRSYRNQPQHF
>TRBJ1-2|TRBD1|few|TRBV30
TGTGCCTGGCGGGGGACAGGGTCGGGTGGCTACACCTTC
CAWRGTGSGGYTF
>TRBJ1-2|TRBD1|-|TRBV5-1
TGCGCCAGCAGCGGAAGACAGGGGGCCTTTGGCTACACCTTC
CASSGRQGAFGYTF
>TRBJ1-1|-|-|TRBV10-3
TGTGCCATCCACAATGAGCCAGGGTCTGAAGCTTTCTTT
CAIHNEPGSEAFF
>TRBJ2-5|-|-|TRBV5-1
TGCGCCAGCAGGGGCTCGGGGTATCAAGAGACCCAGTACTTC
CASRGSGYQETQYF
>TRBJ2-5|-|-|TRBV6-5
TGTGCCAGCAGTCAAATAACAGGACGCCAAGAGACCCAGTACTTC
CASSQITGRQETQYF
>TRBJ1-5|TRBD1|-|TRBV2
TGTGCCAGCAGTGCGGACAGGGGGCCCAATCAGCCCCAGCATTTT
CASSADRGPNQPQHF
>TRBJ1-5|-|-|TRBV4-1
TGCGCCAGCAGCCAAGGCGCCAGACAATGGCCCCAGCATTTT
CASSQGARQWPQHF
>TRBJ1-6|-|few|TRBV4-1
TGCGCCAGCAGCCAAGAGTTGGGCAACCCCTATAATTCACCCCTCCACTTT
CASSQELGNPYNSPLHF
>TRBJ1-5|TRBD1|-|TRBV2
TGTGCCAGCAGTAGGGACAGTAGCAATCAGCCCCAGCATTTT
CASSRDSSNQPQHF
>TRBJ2-1|TRBD2|-|TRBV2
TGTGCCAGCAAAGTCCGAGATAGCGGGTACAATGAGCAGTTCTTC
CASKVRDSGYNEQFF
>TRBJ2-1|TRBD2|few|TRBV27
TGTGCCAGCAGGCGGGGGTCATCCTACAATGAGCAGTTCTTC
CASRRGSSYNEQFF
>TRBJ2-7|-|few|TRBV2
TGTGCCAGCAGTGGCCCCGATGTGATTTCGGAGGAGCAGTACTTC
CASSGPDVISEEQYF
>TRBJ1-1|-|-|TRBV2
TGTGCCAGCAGCGTTCGTGATAGGAACACTGAAGCTTTCTTT
CASSVRDRNTEAFF
>TRBJ1-6|-|-|TRBV6-5
TGTGCCAGCAGTCCCGGGGGAGGTAATTCACCCCTCCACTTT
CASSPGGGNSPLHF
>TRBJ2-1|-|-|TRBV18
TGTGCCAGCTCACCAGACAGCGGGCGAAGCAATGAGCAGTTCTTC
CASSPDSGRSNEQFF
>TRBJ1-1|-|-|TRBV9
TGTGCCAGCAGCCCGGGACACCGAGACGGTGAAGCTTTCTTT
CASSPGHRDGEAFF